One TCR beta chain is described in this entry. This sample is drawn from a study of blood T cell repertoires in COVID-19. Turning to the study itself: Researchers got acute and convalescent COVID-19 samples from the United States, Italy and Spain. T cells, B-cell-depleted T cells, or PBMCs supplied cDNA or gDNA.

Germline lookup yields CDR1 SGHAT and CDR2 FQNNGV. The CDR3 length is 13 residues. Deletions cut 2 bases from V and 1 base from J, with 5 bases between. Per the authors' pipeline: Researchers report that nucleated cell counts were estimated from reference gene primer amplification. Using immunoSEQ multiplex PCR, the repertoire was profiled, and TCRdb retains in-frame clones only, with some absent. Clonal size and the V and J genes are those of that table, whereas D and trimming came from the DNA. The sample has 150,000 to 200,000 clones, approximately 87% seen once. The sequence came from a woman younger than 30 who had recovered from COVID-19. Source material: peripheral blood. The gene calls are TRBV11-2 and TRBJ1-1, with D unresolved. The CDR3 region has the DNA TGTGCCAGCAGCTTAAACGGGAACACTGAAGCTTTCTTT. Its translation is CASSLNGNTEAFF. Full variable domain (rest looked up from reference TRBV11-2 and TRBJ1-1): EAGVAQSPRYKIIEKRQSVAFWCNPISGHATLYWYQQILGQGPKLLIQFQNNGVVDDSQLPKDRFSAERLKGVDSTLKIQPAKLEDSAVYLCASSLNGNTEAFFGQGTRLTVV.